The present TCR beta chain was sequenced within a study of shared clonotypes between healthy human individuals. The repertoire was sequenced with immunoSEQ multiplex PCR; TCRdb's copy has only in-frame clones and lacks some. The table has more than 450,000 clones, 60% to 85% seen once. There are 13 residues in the CDR3. V shed 7 bases and J 0 bases; nucleotides not matched to a gene: 2. Germline V gene sequence: CDR1 SQVTM, CDR2 ANQGSEA. This chain uses TRBV29-1 with TRBJ2-1; 8 bases agree with TRBD2. The receptor's source is a woman aged 40 to 50 in good health. Some clones in this sample may be carry-over from other donors' samples. The sample consisted of PBMCs. The CDR3 reads CSGSGGSYNEQFF. The DNA for the CDR3 is TGCAGCGGGAGCGGGGGCTCCTACAATGAGCAGTTCTTC.